One and the same sample provided the 32 T cell receptor beta chains below, sequenced in a study of T cell repertoires in cytomegalovirus infection (dated by TCRdb to about 2019). The label giving this sample's treatment or condition can be read as: in vitro stimulation with specific CMV peptide epitopes to enrich CMV-specific T cells. No antigens are known for them. These reads were obtained on an Illumina HiSeq 1500. TCRdb reanalyzed the raw reads on its own, using fastp at Q25 for trimming and MiXCR for clone calling, and kept in-frame beta chains. All rows with the same CDR3 protein become a single entry with the most common DNA and genes. The sample profile shows roughly 920,000 distinct CDR3 sequences; around 32% of them were found once. The ten largest clones take up over 12% of the sample. The specimen was cultured CD8+ T cells from PBMCs, collected from culture after CMV antigen stimulation. These receptor sequences come from a human donor in good health (CMV status not recorded). Some clones in this sample may be carry-over from other donors' samples.

This chain uses TRBV19 with TRBJ2-1, with 11 bases matching TRBD2. The CDR3 spans 16 residues. Looked up from germline, CDR1 is LNHDA and CDR2 is SQIVND (reference sequence). The ends lost 4 bases at V and 8 bases at J; junction bases unmatched: 10. The CDR3 region has the DNA TGTGCCAGTAGTAATTCCCCTAGCGGGGGGCCCGATGAGCAGTTCTTC. Translated: CASSNSPSGGPDEQFF. Full variable domain (rest looked up from reference TRBV19 and TRBJ2-1): DGGITQSPKYLFRKEGQNVTLSCEQNLNHDAMYWYRQDPGQGLRLIYYSQIVNDFQKGDIAEGYSVSREKKESFPLTVTSAQKNPTAFYLCASSNSPSGGPDEQFFGPGTRLTVL.

This clonotype was detected ten times or more. The J gene is TRBJ2-7, the V gene TRBV7-2, with 9 nucleotides matching TRBD2. V was pared by 5 bases and J by 9 bases, with 14 bases of the junction left unmatched. The CDR3 contains 15 residues. Germline values: CDR1 SGHTA, CDR2 FQGNSA. The CDR3 loop reads CASSPKQGGSGGQYF. CDR3 nucleotides: TGTGCCAGCAGCCCGAAGCAGGGGGGTAGCGGGGGGCAGTACTTC.

In its sample, this clonotype was seen a few times. The chain uses TRBV6-6 and TRBJ2-5; D call uncertain. The CDR3 is 16 residues long. Between the trimmed V and J ends, which lost 5 bases and 4 bases, there was a span of 20 bases. Germline V gene data show CDR1 as MNHNY and CDR2 as SVGAGI (reference sequence). In nucleotides, the CDR3 is TGTGCCAGCAGTCCATCTTCTAGATCCCCGGGAGAGACCCAGTACTTC. As protein: CASSPSSRSPGETQYF.

As to this clonotype: Compared with germline, one end of the junction differs, possibly owing to a read error. The chain has TRBV7-2 and TRBJ1-6; no firm D call. This CDR3 has 18 residues. Germline CDR1 SGHTA, CDR2 FQGNSA. The CDR3 sequence is CVSSLVGLLSSYNSPLHF. CDR3 nucleotides: TGTGTCAGCAGCTTAGTCGGTCTGCTGAGCTCCTATAATTCACCCCTCCACTTT.

The rearrangement links TRBV6-2 or TRBV6-3 to TRBJ2-1; D not resolved. CDR3 length: 15 residues. Trimming stripped 2 bases from V and 0 bases from J, with 8 bases between. From germline, CDR1 is MNHEY and CDR2 SVGEGT. The DNA of the CDR3 is TGTGCCAGCAGTTACAAGGCTACCTCCTACAATGAGCAGTTCTTC. Its translation is CASSYKATSYNEQFF.

The V gene is TRBV4-1, the J gene TRBJ2-5; TRBD1 is a possible D gene (6 bases). The germline V gene has CDR1 MGHRA and CDR2 YSYEKL. The CDR3 totals 14 residues. V lost 2 bases to trimming and J lost 5 bases, with 12 bases between them. Here the CDR3 reads CASSQLQGKETQYF. CDR3 in DNA: TGCGCCAGCAGCCAATTACAGGGAAAGGAGACCCAGTACTTC.

In this sample, this clonotype turned up a few times. The chain employs TRBV4-1 and TRBJ1-1; 7 bases line up with TRBD1. CDR1 is MGHRA, CDR2 YSYEKL, per germline. The CDR3 is made up of 17 amino acids. Losses at the gene ends were 3 bases for V and 5 bases for J; bases not matched to a gene: 15. CDR3 DNA sequence: TGCGCCAGCAGCCATGACCCACAGGGGCCGGGCTGGACTGAAGCTTTCTTT. Its protein product is CASSHDPQGPGWTEAFF.

This clonotype was observed at least ten times. The chain recombines TRBV7-8 with TRBJ2-3, with D maybe TRBD1 (7 bases). The CDR3 sequence is 20 residues long. Trimming took off 1 base at V and 2 bases at J, with 25 bases between the two ends. Germline loops: CDR1 SGHVS, CDR2 FQNEAQ. The CDR3 loop reads CASSLDGAGTAHTPTDTQYF. The CDR3 region has the DNA TGTGCCAGCAGCTTAGACGGGGCGGGGACAGCCCATACCCCCACAGATACGCAGTATTTT.

This clonotype was seen a handful of times. This chain uses TRBV7-8 with TRBJ1-2; D remains ambiguous. Deletions cut 1 base from V and 2 bases from J, with 11 bases between. The CDR3 has 15 amino acids. Per the germline V gene, CDR1 is SGHVS and CDR2 is FQNEAQ. This CDR3 reads CASSLGLSPNYGYTF. For the CDR3, the DNA is TGTGCCAGCAGCTTAGGCCTCTCACCAAACTATGGCTACACCTTC.

This clonotype was observed a few times. The CDR3 region is CASSLGRGGHAYEQYF. Here the CDR3 DNA reads TGTGCCAGCAGCTTAGGTCGAGGGGGACACGCCTACGAGCAGTACTTC. The genes are TRBV11-3 and TRBJ2-7; D possibly corresponds to TRBD1 (6 bases). CDR1 is SGHNT and CDR2 is YENEEA in the germline V gene. This CDR3 has 16 residues. Trimming left V 1 base short and J 2 bases short, with 15 bases between. Full variable domain (outside the CDR3, taken from reference TRBV11-3 and TRBJ2-7): EAGVVQSPRYKIIEKKQPVAFWCNPISGHNTLYWYLQNLGQGPELLIRYENEEAVDDSQLPKDRFSAERLKGVDSTLKIQPAELGDSAVYLCASSLGRGGHAYEQYFGPGTRLTVT.

The chain recombines TRBV7-9 with TRBJ1-1; tentatively, D is TRBD1 (5 bases). V dropped 5 bases and J dropped 3 bases, with 13 bases sitting between them. Germline assignment: CDR1 SEHNR and CDR2 FQNEAQ (reference sequence). The CDR3 runs 14 residues. DNA for the CDR3: TGTGCCAGCAGCGCCCTGGGGGTGGACACTGAAGCTTTCTTT. Its translation: CASSALGVDTEAFF.

This clonotype has a count of ten or more. The J gene is TRBJ2-2, the V gene TRBV7-9, with D hard to call. The CDR3 sequence is 13 residues long. The germline V and J ends were trimmed by 8 bases and 4 bases, with 11 bases remaining between them. The germline CDR1 and CDR2 sequences are SEHNR and FQNEAQ (reference sequence). CDR3 sequence: CASADVGTGELFF. The DNA of the CDR3 is TGTGCCAGCGCGGACGTCGGCACCGGGGAGCTGTTTTTT.

The chain couples TRBV15 to TRBJ1-2; TRBD1 matches 7 bases. Per germline, CDR1 LNHNV and CDR2 YYDKDF (reference sequence). V shed 5 bases, J shed 9 bases, and the junction held 12 bases outside the gene matches. This CDR3 spans 14 amino acids. The CDR3: CATSGQDAEYSYTF. In nucleotides, the CDR3 is TGTGCCACCAGCGGACAGGATGCTGAGTATAGCTACACCTTC. The whole variable domain, remainder taken from reference TRBV15 and TRBJ1-2, is DAMVIQNPRYQVTQFGKPVTLSCSQTLNHNVMYWYQQKSSQAPKLLFHYYDKDFNNEADTPDNFQSRRPNTSFCFLDIRSPGLGDTAMYLCATSGQDAEYSYTFGSGTRLTVV.

Comment on this clonotype: This may be a read error: a much more frequent sequence differs by one nucleotide. This chain uses TRBV7-3 with TRBJ2-1, with D perhaps being TRBD1 or TRBD2 (5 bases each). The germline V gene encodes CDR1 SGHTA and CDR2 FQGTGA. CDR3 length: 14 residues. The DNA of the CDR3 is TGTGCCAGCAACTTACGGTCCGGGGCCAATGAGCAGTTCTTC. This sequence encodes CASNLRSGANEQFF.

This clonotype was counted between two and nine times. The chain employs TRBV12-3 or TRBV12-4 and TRBJ1-2; D is uncertain. V lost 3 bases and J lost 5, with 7 bases in between. The CDR3 is 12 amino acids. The CDR3 here is CASSFGQYGYTF. As DNA, the CDR3 is TGTGCCAGCAGTTTTGGCCAGTATGGCTACACCTTC.

The chain carries TRBV6-1 and TRBJ1-1; D is unclear. The CDR3 is 14 residues long. Per germline, CDR1 MNHNS and CDR2 SASEGT. Trimming shortened V by 6 bases and J by 1 base, and 12 bases separated the two germline ends. CDR3 in amino acids: CASSTWEENTEAFF. The CDR3 DNA follows: TGTGCCAGCAGCACCTGGGAGGAGAACACTGAAGCTTTCTTT.

The chain uses TRBV12-5 and TRBJ1-5, with TRBD1 matching 7 bases. The germline V gene encodes CDR1 LGHNT and CDR2 FRNRAP. Trimming took 6 bases from V and 2 from J; bases not matched to a gene: 4. The CDR3 loop spans 14 amino acids. DNA of the CDR3: TGTGCTAGTGGACCTACAGGGGGCAATCAGCCCCAGCATTTT. It is translated as CASGPTGGNQPQHF.

The rearrangement uses TRBV6-6 and TRBJ2-3; D possibly matches TRBD1 or TRBD2 (5 bases each). Per the germline V gene, CDR1 is MNHNY and CDR2 is SVGAGI (reference sequence). The CDR3 sequence is 13 residues long. Trimming took off 8 bases at V and 2 bases at J, with 11 bases between the two ends. CDR3 residues: CASGTGLTDTQYF. CDR3 nucleotide sequence: TGTGCCAGCGGGACCGGACTCACAGATACGCAGTATTTT.

This clonotype was seen more than once but under ten times. The rearrangement links TRBV6-6 to TRBJ2-2; possible D gene TRBD2, 7 bases. The CDR3 loop spans 16 amino acids. Germline assignment: CDR1 MNHNY and CDR2 SVGAGI (reference sequence). V was pared by 5 bases and J by 9 bases, with 22 bases between. Written as DNA, the CDR3 is TGTGCCAGCAGTGGATCGGGCGGGGGCCGAGGCCGGGAGCTGTTTTTT. Translation gives CASSGSGGGRGRELFF.

In its sample, this clonotype was seen a few times. The chain is built from TRBV7-8 and TRBJ2-3, with 9 bases aligning to TRBD2. Germline V lookup: CDR1 SGHVS, CDR2 FQNEAQ. V shed 1 base and J 4 bases; nucleotides not matched to a gene: 6. This CDR3 comprises 16 residues. CDR3: CASSLEAGGAADTQYF. CDR3 sequence (DNA): TGTGCCAGCAGCTTAGAAGCGGGGGGTGCGGCAGATACGCAGTATTTT.

This sequence joins TRBV6-8 and TRBJ1-1; D is unresolved. The CDR3 covers 16 residues. Per the germline V gene, CDR1 is MNHGY and CDR2 is SAAAGT. Between the trimmed V and J ends, which lost 2 bases and 4 bases, there was a span of 17 bases. This chain's CDR3 is CASSYGAGSFGTEAFF. DNA of the CDR3: TGTGCCAGCAGTTACGGAGCGGGAAGCTTTGGCACTGAAGCTTTCTTT.

In this sample, this clonotype turned up many times. CDR3 sequence (DNA): TGTGCCAGCAGCCCCACCCGGCAGGGAGTCAATCAGCCCCAGCATTTT. Translating it yields CASSPTRQGVNQPQHF. This chain connects TRBV7-8 to TRBJ1-5, with D perhaps matching TRBD1 (5 bases). This CDR3 comprises 16 residues. Germline V CDR1 and CDR2: SGHVS, FQNEAQ. V lost 5 bases and J 3 bases, leaving 17 bases between the germline ends.

This clonotype was detected a few times. V and J are TRBV27 and TRBJ2-3, with TRBD1 matching 7 bases. Germline loops: CDR1 MNHEY, CDR2 SMNVEV (reference sequence). The CDR3 is 13 amino acids. The junction had 6 bases not matched to a gene; V was cut back by 10 bases and J by 2 bases. The CDR3 region has the DNA TGTGCCACCACGGGACAGTACACAGATACGCAGTATTTT. Its translation: CATTGQYTDTQYF.

This clonotype was seen more than once but under ten times. The rearrangement joins TRBV27 to TRBJ2-3; a weak D match, TRBD2 (6 bases). Germline CDR1 MNHEY, CDR2 SMNVEV (reference sequence). Trimming stripped 3 bases from V and 4 bases from J, with 17 bases between. The CDR3 length is 16 residues. The CDR3 bases are TGTGCCAGCAGTTTGATACGGGGCGCGGGGTCAGATACGCAGTATTTT. Translating it yields CASSLIRGAGSDTQYF.

V gene TRBV2 combines with J gene TRBJ2-2; D gene ambiguous. Germline CDR1 and CDR2: SNHLY and FYNNEI. The CDR3 totals 14 residues. V was shortened by 10 bases and J by 4 bases, with 16 bases between the two germline ends. As DNA, the CDR3 is TGTGCCACCATTTCACCACACAGCACCGGGGAGCTGTTTTTT. It translates to CATISPHSTGELFF.

Only a few counts were recorded for this clonotype. The chain uses TRBV11-2 and TRBJ2-7; perhaps TRBD2 as D (6 bases). The CDR3 length is 13 residues. Looked up from germline, CDR1 is SGHAT and CDR2 is FQNNGV. The V gene lost 3 bases and the J gene lost 3 bases, with 9 bases spanning the gap. CDR3 residues: CASSFGGYYEQYV. CDR3 nucleotides: TGTGCCAGCAGCTTCGGGGGATACTACGAGCAGTACGTC.

This clonotype appeared a few times. The J gene is TRBJ2-2, the V gene TRBV11-2; D gene uncertain. Germline-derived CDR1 and CDR2 are SGHAT and FQNNGV. The V gene lost 3 bases and the J gene lost 0 bases, with 11 bases spanning the gap. The CDR3 extends over 16 amino acids. The CDR3 bases are TGTGCCAGCAGCTTTAGGCCAGAGGCGAACACCGGGGAGCTGTTTTTT. Translated: CASSFRPEANTGELFF.

V and J are TRBV7-9 and TRBJ1-1, with 7 bases aligning to TRBD1. The J segment lost 3 bases and the V segment lost 5 bases, leaving 15 bases of the junction unmatched. The CDR3 contains 17 residues. Germline CDR1 reads SEHNR; CDR2 reads FQNEAQ (reference sequence). DNA for the CDR3: TGTGCCAGCAGCCTCTCCGGGACAGCAAATCGACACACTGAAGCTTTCTTT. It encodes CASSLSGTANRHTEAFF.

The genes are TRBV11-2 and TRBJ2-5; a possible D gene is TRBD2 (5 bases). The germline gives CDR1 SGHAT, CDR2 FQNNGV. The ends were cut back, 3 bases at V and 2 bases at J, with 13 bases in the middle. This CDR3 is 15 amino acids long. In DNA form, the CDR3 reads TGTGCCAGCAGCTTCCAGCTAGCCAGTCAAGAGACCCAGTACTTC. It is translated as CASSFQLASQETQYF.

Concerning this clonotype: Mismatch with germline at one junction end may stem from a read error. Here the CDR3 reads CVTSPSGQPYNEQFF. The CDR3 coding sequence is TGTGTCACCAGTCCCTCGGGACAACCCTACAATGAGCAGTTCTTC. This sequence joins TRBV24-1 and TRBJ2-1; the D gene is possibly TRBD1 (6 bases). CDR1 and CDR2 from the germline V gene are KGHDR and SFDVKD. This CDR3 contains 15 residues.

The V call is TRBV28, the J call TRBJ2-2, with TRBD1 matching 7 bases. This CDR3 region has 14 residues. V trimming: 7 bases; J trimming: 1 base; junction bases outside the gene matches: 3. Germline lookup yields CDR1 MDHEN and CDR2 SYDVKM. DNA for the CDR3: TGTGCCAGCACCGGGACAGTGAACACCGGGGAGCTGTTTTTT. It codes for CASTGTVNTGELFF. The full variable domain, its missing parts supplied by reference TRBV28 and TRBJ2-2, is DVKVTQSSRYLVKRTGEKVFLECVQDMDHENMFWYRQDPGLGLRLIYFSYDVKMKEKGDIPEGYSVSREKKERFSLILESASTNQTSMYLCASTGTVNTGELFFGEGSRLTVL.

Concerning this clonotype itself: One end of the junction varies from germline; a read error may be responsible. The rearrangement links TRBV5-3 to TRBJ2-2; D unclear. TRBV5-3 is recorded as an ORF, its role being uncertain. The CDR3 totals 15 residues. In DNA, the CDR3 is TGTGCCAGCAGCTTAGGTGTGGCGGACACCGGGGAGCTGTTTTTT. Translated: CASSLGVADTGELFF.